The 26 T cell receptor beta chains presented below share a single source sample, sequenced in a study of spatial heterogeneity in lung cancer. Time point noted: blood at routine non-recurrence follow-up after resection. Each CDR3 protein gets one entry after TCRdb re-called the 5' RACE reads with MiXCR. Of some 30,000 distinct CDR3 sequences listed, more than 9% are singletons. Sequenced here: PBMCs, sampled at follow-up. The receptors come from a female donor with early-stage non-small cell lung cancer.

CDR3 coding DNA: TGTGCCAGCAGTGCGGGACAAATGAACACTGAAGCTTTCTTT. Its translation: CASSAGQMNTEAFF. The chain recombines TRBV2 with TRBJ1-1; D may be TRBD1 (6 bases). Germline CDR1 SNHLY, CDR2 FYNNEI. This CDR3 region has 14 residues. The V and J ends lost 4 bases and 0 bases respectively, with 9 bases between them.

The chain employs TRBV2 and TRBJ1-2; D perhaps matches TRBD1 (5 bases). CDR3 length: 13 amino acids. Germline V gene lookup returns CDR1 SNHLY and CDR2 FYNNEI. Trimming removed 6 bases at V and 0 bases at J, with 8 bases between. In DNA form, the CDR3 reads TGTGCCAGCAGCCGGGACTCTAACTATGGCTACACCTTC. Translation: CASSRDSNYGYTF.

This clonotype has a handful of counts. The chain recombines TRBV2 with TRBJ2-7; 10 nucleotides line up with TRBD1. The CDR3 has 13 amino acids. V lost 7 bases, J lost 3 bases, and 3 bases stayed unmatched. Per germline, CDR1 SNHLY and CDR2 FYNNEI. The CDR3 protein is CASTGTGDYEQYF. Written as DNA, the CDR3 is TGTGCCAGCACGGGGACAGGGGACTACGAGCAGTACTTC.

The table lists this clonotype with many counts. J is TRBJ2-7 and V is TRBV6-5, with D perhaps matching TRBD1 or TRBD2 (5 bases each). CDR3 length equals 15 residues. Looked up from germline, CDR1 is MNHEY and CDR2 is SVGAGI. The ends were cut back, 2 bases at V and 5 bases at J, with 16 bases in the middle. Here the CDR3 DNA reads TGTGCCAGCAGTTACCGGGGCCCTCTATGGGACGAGCAGTACTTC. It codes for CASSYRGPLWDEQYF.

This clonotype was counted many times. This chain links TRBV12-3 or TRBV12-4 with TRBJ1-4; a weak D match, TRBD1 (6 bases). The CDR3 consists of 15 residues. The ends were cut back, 4 bases at V and 5 bases at J, with 14 bases in the middle. CDR3 sequence: CASSYLGGSNEKLFF. The CDR3 DNA sequence: TGTGCCAGCAGTTACCTCGGGGGCTCGAATGAAAAACTGTTTTTT.

This clonotype has a handful of counts. This rearrangement joins TRBV11-2 to TRBJ2-5; no firm D call. Germline assignment: CDR1 SGHAT and CDR2 FQNNGV. Trimming took 3 bases from V and 3 from J, leaving 2 bases between them. The CDR3 covers 11 residues. CDR3 sequence (DNA): TGTGCCAGCAGCTTCAAAGAGACCCAGTACTTC. This gives the protein CASSFKETQYF.

At least ten counts were recorded for this clonotype. The V call is TRBV6-5, the J call TRBJ2-4, with D tentatively TRBD1 (6 bases). The CDR3 covers 16 residues. Germline V CDR1 and CDR2: MNHEY, SVGAGI. Trimming took off 6 bases at V and 0 bases at J, with 15 bases between the two ends. Here the CDR3 DNA reads TGTGCCAGCAGCTCCGGGGACATACTAGCCAAAAACATTCAGTACTTC. Its protein is CASSSGDILAKNIQYF.

The chain joins TRBV12-3 or TRBV12-4 to TRBJ1-1; a possible D gene is TRBD1 (6 bases). V lost 7 bases to trimming and J lost 4 bases, with 16 bases between them. There are 14 residues in the CDR3. The CDR3 DNA reads as TGTGCCAGCACCCTCCGGGGGGCGGGCACTGAAGCTTTCTTT. Encoded protein: CASTLRGAGTEAFF.

The J gene is TRBJ2-2, the V gene TRBV7-9; D not certain. V was pared by 8 bases and J by 5 bases, with 18 bases between. The CDR3 extends over 15 amino acids. Looked up from germline, CDR1 is SEHNR and CDR2 is FQNEAQ (reference sequence). The CDR3 nucleotides are TGTGCCAGCGGAAGAGCTGTTCACGGGACCGGGGAGCTGTTTTTT. Its translation: CASGRAVHGTGELFF.

V gene TRBV5-4 combines with J gene TRBJ2-1; D gene ambiguous. CDR3 length equals 13 residues. Trimming removed 3 bases from V and 2 bases from J, with 6 bases in between. Germline V lookup: CDR1 SGHNT, CDR2 YYREEE (reference sequence). The CDR3 sequence: CASSSEPYNEQFF. CDR3 coding DNA: TGTGCCAGCAGCTCCGAGCCCTACAATGAGCAGTTCTTC.

This clonotype appeared a few times. The chain combines TRBV4-3 with TRBJ2-3; no reliable D call. Trimming shortened V by 1 base and J by 0 bases, and 11 bases separated the two germline ends. Germline CDR1 and CDR2: LGHNA and YSLEER. There are 16 residues in the CDR3. CDR3 protein: CASSQGGITSTDTQYF. The CDR3, as DNA: TGCGCCAGCAGCCAAGGAGGTATAACTAGCACAGATACGCAGTATTTT.

This clonotype was counted at least ten times. V is TRBV11-2 and J is TRBJ2-5; D uncertain. Germline lookup yields CDR1 SGHAT and CDR2 FQNNGV. Between the trimmed V and J ends, which lost 2 bases and 5 bases, there was a span of 6 bases. This CDR3 is built from 12 residues. The CDR3 nucleotides read TGTGCCAGCAGCTTAACCCGGGAGACCCAGTACTTC. Amino acids: CASSLTRETQYF.

This clonotype was found many times. This rearrangement joins TRBV7-9 to TRBJ1-2, with D perhaps matching TRBD1 (5 bases). CDR1 and CDR2 (germline): SEHNR, FQNEAQ (reference sequence). The CDR3 runs 14 residues. Trimming stripped 8 bases from V and 4 bases from J, with 17 bases between. The CDR3 loop is CASGGVNSVYGYTF. The CDR3 region has the DNA TGTGCCAGCGGGGGGGTTAACAGCGTCTATGGCTACACCTTC.

This clonotype was observed a handful of times. The rearrangement links TRBV15 to TRBJ2-7; 10 bases agree with TRBD1. The CDR3 has 14 amino acids. Germline-derived CDR1 and CDR2 are LNHNV and YYDKDF (reference sequence). Trimming took 1 base from V and 5 from J; bases not matched to a gene: 2. The CDR3 loop reads CATSRGDRGHEQYF. As DNA, the CDR3 is TGTGCCACCAGCAGAGGAGACAGGGGGCACGAGCAGTACTTC.

A note on this clonotype: This sequence may be a read error, since a much larger clone differs from it by one base. This chain links TRBV11-2 with TRBJ1-1, with 7 bases fitting TRBD1. This CDR3 comprises 13 residues. Losses at the gene ends were 0 bases for V and 10 bases for J; bases not matched to a gene: 5. Per germline, CDR1 SGHAT and CDR2 FQNNGV. CDR3 residues: CASSLDLGTVAFF. The CDR3 bases are TGTGCCAGCAGCTTAGATCTAGGGACAGTAGCTTTCTTT. The full variable domain, its missing parts supplied by reference TRBV11-2 and TRBJ1-1, is EAGVAQSPRYKIIEKRQSVAFWCNPISGHATLYWYQQILGQGPKLLIQFQNNGVVDDSQLPKDRFSAERLKGVDSTLKIQPAKLEDSAVYLCASSLDLGTVAFFGQGTRLTVV.

This clonotype was recorded at least ten times. V and J are TRBV10-3 and TRBJ2-7, with D tentatively TRBD1 or TRBD2 (6 bases each). CDR1 and CDR2 (germline): ENHRY, SYGVKD. The CDR3 consists of 14 residues. Trimming took off 6 bases at V and 5 bases at J, with 17 bases between the two ends. CDR3 region: CAISDTGTGDEQYF. CDR3 DNA: TGTGCCATCAGCGACACAGGGACGGGGGACGAGCAGTACTTC.

This chain uses TRBV6-4 with TRBJ2-3; 9 bases are a match to TRBD2. Germline CDR1 reads MRHNA; CDR2 reads SNTAGT. Trimming removed 4 bases from V and 1 base from J; junction bases left unmatched: 0. The CDR3 covers 14 residues. The CDR3 spells CASSASGGTDTQYF. The CDR3 region has the DNA TGTGCCAGCAGTGCTAGCGGGGGCACAGATACGCAGTATTTT.

The chain has TRBV28 and TRBJ2-5; TRBD2 matches 10 bases. With 4 bases clipped from V and 3 bases from J, the junction kept 5 bases outside the gene matches. CDR3 size: 15 residues. Germline CDR1 MDHEN, CDR2 SYDVKM. The CDR3 reads CASSWPLAGEETQYF. For the CDR3, the DNA is TGTGCCAGCAGTTGGCCCCTAGCGGGGGAAGAGACCCAGTACTTC. Complete variable domain (other parts from reference TRBV28 and TRBJ2-5): DVKVTQSSRYLVKRTGEKVFLECVQDMDHENMFWYRQDPGLGLRLIYFSYDVKMKEKGDIPEGYSVSREKKERFSLILESASTNQTSMYLCASSWPLAGEETQYFGPGTRLLVL.

This clonotype was detected many times. The chain uses TRBV12-3 or TRBV12-4 and TRBJ1-2; D is ambiguous. The CDR3 length is 14 residues. V was pared by 7 bases and J by 0 bases, with 12 bases between. The CDR3 here is CASTEPPPNYGYTF. As DNA, the CDR3 is TGTGCCAGCACCGAGCCCCCCCCTAACTATGGCTACACCTTC.

This clonotype has more than one count but fewer than ten. V gene TRBV20-1 combines with J gene TRBJ2-3; 8 positions agree with TRBD1. The CDR3 is 17 amino acids. V dropped 1 base and J dropped 4; count of bases not matched to a gene: 13. Germline loops: CDR1 DFQATT, CDR2 SNEGSKA (reference sequence). CDR3 DNA: TGCAGTGCTAGAGGCGGGCAGGACAGGGCTTTGGCAGATACGCAGTATTTT. This codes for CSARGGQDRALADTQYF.

Notes on this clonotype: It may be a read error: a sequence one base away is much more abundant. This sequence joins TRBV28 and TRBJ2-7, with no clear D. The CDR3 sequence is 13 residues long. Per the germline V gene, CDR1 is MDHEN and CDR2 is SYDVKM. CDR3 residues: CVSSPTHSYEQYF. The CDR3 DNA reads TGTGTCAGCAGTCCCACACACTCCTACGAGCAGTACTTC.

This clonotype was counted at least ten times. The genes are TRBV5-6 and TRBJ2-7; D unresolved. V was clipped by 0 bases and J by 2 bases, with 3 bases between them. Germline lookup yields CDR1 SGHDT and CDR2 YYEEEE. This CDR3 comprises 12 residues. The CDR3 is CASSLEPYEQYF. The CDR3 DNA reads TGTGCCAGCAGCTTGGAACCCTACGAGCAGTACTTC.

This clonotype has a count of ten or more. The chain employs TRBV6-1 and TRBJ2-1; D ambiguous. This CDR3 contains 11 residues. The V end was cut by 6 bases, the J end by 6 bases, with 6 bases between. Germline CDR1 is MNHNS and CDR2 is SASEGT. In nucleotides, the CDR3 is TGTGCCAGCAGAAACAGCAATGAGCAGTTCTTC. Its protein is CASRNSNEQFF.

This clonotype was observed at least ten times. The rearrangement uses TRBV18 and TRBJ1-5; unclear D gene. V lost 3 bases and J 3 bases, leaving 9 bases between the germline ends. The CDR3 extends over 14 amino acids. CDR1 KGHSH and CDR2 LQKENI come from the germline V gene. CDR3 sequence reads: CASSPSGDNQPQHF. Written as DNA, the CDR3 is TGTGCCAGCTCACCGTCTGGGGACAATCAGCCCCAGCATTTT.

This chain uses TRBV11-1 with TRBJ2-1; unclear D gene. CDR1 and CDR2 from the germline V gene are SGHAT and FQDESV (reference sequence). V gave up 0 bases and J gave up 5 bases, with 5 bases separating them. CDR3 size: 13 residues. The CDR3 is CASSLASDNEQFF. The CDR3 nucleotides are TGTGCCAGCAGCTTAGCGTCTGACAATGAGCAGTTCTTC.

The V call is TRBV29-1, the J call TRBJ2-1; 11 positions agree with TRBD2. The CDR3 covers 18 residues. The trim removed 0 bases at V and 7 bases at J, leaving 14 bases unmatched. The germline CDR1 and CDR2 sequences are SQVTM and ANQGSEA. CDR3 sequence: CSVEDPGTSGGYGNEQFF. As DNA, the CDR3 is TGCAGCGTTGAAGATCCGGGTACTAGCGGGGGCTACGGGAATGAGCAGTTCTTC.